One T cell receptor (beta chain) is described in this entry. The antigen remains undetermined. Germline CDR1 is SNHLY and CDR2 is FYNNEI. Trimming took 5 bases from V and 0 from J, leaving 11 bases between them. The CDR3 runs 16 residues. A J-beta primer mix and a sample-barcoded 5' primer were used in a second PCR of about 7 to 11 cycles. Every sample gave at least 3 million paired-end reads containing CDR3. MiXCR, run by TCRdb on the 5' RACE reads, gives a single entry per CDR3 protein. The sample has about a million distinct CDR3 sequences, 51% seen once. The data derive from a study of blood T cells in healthy people across ages. Whole-study results and caveats: Higher diversity, along with more naive CD4+ cells, distinguished long-lived donors from aged donors.

Peripheral blood was drawn, about 9.1 milliliters per donor. Per sample, at least 5 micrograms of total RNA were extracted. V gene TRBV2 combines with J gene TRBJ2-6, with D possibly being TRBD1 (5 bases). The sample consisted of blood. The source is a woman aged 60-70 years in good health. The CDR3 protein is CASSPTQGSGANVLTF. The CDR3 coding sequence is TGTGCCAGCAGTCCGACCCAGGGCTCTGGGGCCAACGTCCTGACTTTC.